This T cell receptor (beta chain) is from a study of blood T cell repertoires in COVID-19. Study background: Some COVID-19 samples were acute and others convalescent; all came from the United States, Italy and Spain.

Germline lookup yields CDR1 SEHNR and CDR2 FQNEAQ (reference sequence). V lost 4 bases and J lost 7, with 13 bases in between. The CDR3 loop spans 13 amino acids. Repertoires were generated with immunoSEQ multiplex PCR, while TCRdb's copy carries only in-frame clones and drops some. Among hundreds of thousands of clones, 80% to 90% were seen once, and the ten largest hold 1% to 1.3%. In assigning cohorts, the study relied on participant-reported clinical history. This clone was seen once. Material: PBMCs or T cells enriched from blood (not recorded which). This clonotype was sampled from a man aged 30 to 39 who had recovered from COVID-19. The V and J genes are TRBV7-9 and TRBJ1-2, with D maybe TRBD1 (6 bases). The CDR3 DNA reads as TGTGCCAGCAGCTACAGGGAGAGCGGTGGCTACACCTTC. Amino acid sequence: CASSYRESGGYTF.